This T cell receptor beta chain was recorded in a study of blood T cell repertoires in COVID-19 (dated by TCRdb to about 2020). In terms of the full investigation: Samples from collaborators originated in the United States, Italy and Spain and spanned both the acute and convalescent phases of COVID-19. Where HLA class I and class II types were available, the types were taken from metadata supplied by the sample provider, not from assay-based typing. Deeply sampled blood TCRbeta repertoires from subjects exposed to, actively infected with, or recovered from COVID-19 were included in the dataset. The samples were drawn from two sources: the first 160 participants of the ongoing ImmuneRACE study, and 1,254 subjects contributed by 6 global collaborators. The repertoires were made available in a free public database intended to serve as a resource for research on the immune response to SARS-CoV-2. The prospective study material was composed of cDNA or gDNA derived from T cells, B-cell-depleted T cells, or PBMCs. Sample metadata almost always included a de-identified subject ID, COVID-19 status, age in years and sex.

The immunoSEQ Assay, a bias-controlled multiplex PCR, was used to amplify TCRbeta CDR3 regions from genomic DNA. The authors' analysis ran thus. The number of nucleated cells in each sample was estimated by amplification of reference gene primers within the assay. To quantify the absolute abundance of each unique TCRbeta CDR3 rearrangement, sequence reads were collapsed and filtered. For each sample, productive Simpson clonality was calculated by taking the square root of Simpson's diversity index across productive rearrangements. TCRdb re-hosts the immuneACCESS table, in-frame sequences only. Its copies lack some clones; in the studies checked, an unresolved V gene accounts for under half of them, and the cause for the rest is not known. The V and J calls and clone size were taken over from that table, and D and trimming were inferred from the DNA. In all, the sample holds some 200,000 clones, and approximately 90% of those were seen once. The ten largest make up 5% to 6.5% of the sample.

At least ten counts were recorded for this clone. Its antigen is unknown. Per-base qualities were not stored, and no clone one base away is much larger. Study-level results and caveats: Clinical and demographic metadata were provided uncurated, with the amount varying by source and participant.

Collaborating institutions collected whole blood in K2EDTA tubes following their own protocols. For TCRbeta analysis, collaborator samples were shipped as frozen whole blood, as isolated PBMCs, or as DNA extracted from either sample type. This clonotype originated in a man between 35 and 55 years old with active or convalescent COVID-19. Source material: peripheral blood.

The CDR3 region reads CASSLSGLAGVGETQYF. Read as DNA, the sequence is TGTGCCAGCAGCTTATCGGGGCTAGCGGGAGTGGGTGAGACCCAGTACTTC. This chain joins TRBV7-2 to TRBJ2-5; a stretch of 10 junction bases matches TRBD2. V and J are trimmed by 2 bases and 5 bases, and the gene matches miss 11 bases of the junction. The germline V gene supplies CDR1 SGHTA and CDR2 FQGNSA. The CDR3 starts with the cysteine, ends with the phenylalanine, and has 17 residues. Left in the record is the CDR3 DNA by itself, 51 bases read in frame from the first base.